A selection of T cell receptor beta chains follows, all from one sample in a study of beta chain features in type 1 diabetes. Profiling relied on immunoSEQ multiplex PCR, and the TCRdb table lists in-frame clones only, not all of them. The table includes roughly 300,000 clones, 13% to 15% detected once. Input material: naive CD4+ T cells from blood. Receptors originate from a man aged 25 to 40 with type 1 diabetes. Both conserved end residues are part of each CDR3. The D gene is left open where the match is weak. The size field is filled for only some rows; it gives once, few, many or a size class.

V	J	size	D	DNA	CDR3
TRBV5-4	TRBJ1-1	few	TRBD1	TGTGCCAGCAGCGCGGGACAGTTGAACACTGAAGCTTTCTTT	CASSAGQLNTEAFF
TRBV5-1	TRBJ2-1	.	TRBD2	TGCGCCAGCAGCTCTCGACTAGCAGACAATGAGCAGTTCTTC	CASSSRLADNEQFF
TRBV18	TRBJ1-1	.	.	TGTGCCAGCTCACCACTGGGGGCGGCAGCTTTCTTT	CASSPLGAAAFF
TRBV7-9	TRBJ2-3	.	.	TGTGCCAGCAGCTTAGAACAGGCGCACTCATCTAGCACAGATACGCAGTATTTT	CASSLEQAHSSSTDTQYF
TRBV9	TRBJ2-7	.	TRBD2	TGTGCCAGCAGCGTGGGGCCACTAGCGGGAGGGCCCTCCTACGAGCAGTACTTC	CASSVGPLAGGPSYEQYF
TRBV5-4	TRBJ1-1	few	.	TGTGCCAGCAGTTCCCAGCGGGAGAACACTGAAGCTTTCTTT	CASSSQRENTEAFF
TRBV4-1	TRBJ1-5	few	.	TGCGCCAGCAGCCAAGAAACAGGGTATCAGCCCCAGCATTTT	CASSQETGYQPQHF
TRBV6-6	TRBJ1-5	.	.	TGTGCCAGCTTTGCGGGGCTCGGTCAGCCCCAGCATTTT	CASFAGLGQPQHF
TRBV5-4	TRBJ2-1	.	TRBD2	TGTGCCAGCAGCTTGGGGACTAGCGGTAATTCCTACAATGAGCAGTTCTTC	CASSLGTSGNSYNEQFF
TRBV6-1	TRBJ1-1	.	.	TGTGCCAGCAGTGAAGCGCTAAACACTGAAGCTTTCTTT	CASSEALNTEAFF
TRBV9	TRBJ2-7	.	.	TGTGCCAGCAGCGTAGGTGTCTCATCCGGGGAGCAGTACTTC	CASSVGVSSGEQYF
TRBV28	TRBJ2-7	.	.	TGTGCCAGCAGTTACCGGGACGAGCAGTACTTC	CASSYRDEQYF
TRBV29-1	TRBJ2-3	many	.	TGCAGCGCGGGACTTTACACAGATACGCAGTATTTT	CSAGLYTDTQYF
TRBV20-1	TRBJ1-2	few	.	TGCAGTGACAGGGCCGACTATGGCTACACCTTC	CSDRADYGYTF
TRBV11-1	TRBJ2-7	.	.	TGTGCCAGCAGGCTGGACTACCTCGACTACGAGCAGTACTTC	CASRLDYLDYEQYF